Below are 8 T cell receptor beta chains sequenced from a single sample in a study of cytomegalovirus exposure and HLA in healthy donors. Amplification used 60 Vbeta primers and 13 Jbeta primers. The method was immunoSEQ multiplex PCR; TCRdb's version includes in-frame clones alone and lacks a portion of them. Among 75,000 to 100,000 clones listed, approximately 70% were seen once. Sequencing used PBMCs. Every receptor here comes from a man aged 60 to 69 in good health and CMV-seronegative.

J is TRBJ1-3 and V is TRBV5-6, with 12 bases that match TRBD1. The length of the CDR3 is 15 residues. The junction had 7 bases not matched to a gene; V was cut back by 3 bases and J by 9 bases. Germline V gene lookup returns CDR1 SGHDT and CDR2 YYEEEE. For the CDR3, the DNA is TGTGCCAGCAGCTGGGGGACAGGGGGCGCTTCCACCATATATTTT. Amino acid sequence: CASSWGTGGASTIYF.

The genes are TRBV5-4 and TRBJ2-3; 8 bases align to TRBD2. Trimming cost V 10 bases and J 0 bases; bases outside gene matches: 13. CDR1 is SGHNT, CDR2 YYREEE, per germline (reference sequence). CDR3 size: 16 residues. For the CDR3, the DNA is TGTGCCTGCTCACCGGGACTAGTAAGGAGCACAGATACGCAGTATTTT. The encoded protein is CACSPGLVRSTDTQYF.

This clone was observed a single time. This chain joins TRBV5-1 and TRBJ2-5; a weak D match, TRBD1 (6 bases). V lost 0 bases, J lost 1 base, and 7 bases lay in between. Germline-derived CDR1 and CDR2 are SGHRS and YFSETQ. The CDR3 is made up of 14 amino acids. CDR3 sequence: CASSLAGAQETQYF. The CDR3 DNA sequence: TGCGCCAGCAGCTTGGCAGGGGCCCAAGAGACCCAGTACTTC.

The chain couples TRBV2 to TRBJ2-7; D is unclear. V lost 6 bases to trimming and J lost 6 bases, with 12 bases between them. This CDR3 has 12 amino acids. From germline, CDR1 is SNHLY and CDR2 FYNNEI. The CDR3 sequence: CASRVRLGEQYF. The CDR3 DNA reads as TGTGCCAGCAGGGTCAGGCTGGGCGAGCAGTACTTC.

The CDR3 region is CASSERTGGGETQYF. The CDR3 DNA is TGCGCCAGCAGTGAACGGACAGGAGGTGGGGAGACCCAGTACTTC. V is TRBV10-2 and J is TRBJ2-5; the match to TRBD1 covers 7 bases. Germline V gene data show CDR1 as WSHSY and CDR2 as SAAADI. J lost 5 bases, V lost 3 bases, and 9 bases had no gene match. The CDR3 consists of 15 residues.

V and J are TRBV6-1 and TRBJ1-6, with D perhaps TRBD1 (5 bases). With 3 bases removed from V and 7 bases from J, the gap between germline ends came to 10 bases. There are 14 residues in the CDR3. CDR1 and CDR2 from the germline V gene are MNHNS and SASEGT. CDR3 DNA: TGTGCCAGCAGTGAGTTTCAGGGAAATTCACCCCTCCACTTT. Its protein product is CASSEFQGNSPLHF.

V gene TRBV30 combines with J gene TRBJ2-3, with TRBD2 identical over 10 bases. The CDR3 extends over 15 amino acids. CDR1 and CDR2 (germline): GTSNPN, SVGIG (reference sequence). V gave up 5 bases and J gave up 5 bases; unmatched junction bases: 10. CDR3 coding DNA: TGTGCCTGGGAGCTAGCGGGGGTGGGAGGAGATACGCAGTATTTT. Translated, it gives CAWELAGVGGDTQYF.

The chain links TRBV5-6 to TRBJ2-1; 7 bases are a match to TRBD2. CDR3 length: 15 residues. Germline CDR1 and CDR2: SGHDT and YYEEEE. The V segment lost 0 bases and the J segment 8 bases; nucleotides outside the gene matches: 8. The CDR3 loop reads CASSLGLAEVYEQFF. CDR3 nucleotide sequence: TGTGCCAGCAGCTTGGGGCTAGCGGAGGTCTATGAGCAGTTCTTC.